Listed here are 15 T cell receptor beta chains from one sample, sequenced in a study of early T cells in non-severe SARS-CoV-2 infection (dated by TCRdb to 2020 to 2023). The method behind the library was 5' RACE. The sequencing machine was a NextSeq 500. Using fastp at Q25 and MiXCR, TCRdb reprocessed the public reads and kept productive beta chains. Rows matching on CDR3 protein sequence are summarized as one entry with the most common DNA and genes. The table for this sample lists approximately 63,000 distinct CDR3 sequences; around 5.7% of them were counted only once. The ten largest account for 3.4% of the sample. The specimen was whole blood, collected at baseline. The receptors here all came from an adult who was a healthcare worker with PCR-confirmed SARS-CoV-2 infection or an uninfected control (not recorded which).

CDR3 DNA: TGTGCCAGCAGCTCTTGGACCCGTTTCACAGATACGCAGTATTTT. It encodes CASSSWTRFTDTQYF. V and J are TRBV7-2 and TRBJ2-3; no clear D gene. V lost 4 bases and J 2 bases, leaving 13 bases between the germline ends. The germline V gene encodes CDR1 SGHTA and CDR2 FQGNSA. This CDR3 spans 15 amino acids.

Ten or more counts support this clonotype. The CDR3 here is CASTKENCYGYTF. CDR3 nucleotide sequence: TGTGCCAGCACCAAGGAGAACTGCTATGGCTACACCTTC. The genes are TRBV21-1 and TRBJ1-2. TRBV21-1 is a known pseudogene. The CDR3 length is 13 residues.

This clonotype came up many times. This sequence joins TRBV29-1 and TRBJ2-1, with D perhaps TRBD1 (5 bases). Per the germline V gene, CDR1 is SQVTM and CDR2 is ANQGSEA. The CDR3 is 12 amino acids. Trimming stripped 5 bases from V and 15 bases from J, with 20 bases between. The CDR3 sequence: CSVKGGSDSPFF. The CDR3 DNA follows: TGCAGCGTTAAAGGCGGATCTGACAGCCCGTTCTTC.

There are many counts of this clonotype. The V call is TRBV4-2, the J call TRBJ2-1; D may be TRBD2 (5 bases). The CDR3 totals 15 residues. Germline values: CDR1 LGHNA, CDR2 YNFKEQ. V dropped 0 bases and J dropped 7 bases, with 13 bases sitting between them. CDR3 loop: CASSQDWGASNEQFF. The CDR3 DNA sequence: TGTGCCAGCAGCCAAGATTGGGGAGCGAGTAATGAGCAGTTCTTC.

This clonotype was recorded many times. The rearrangement uses TRBV3-1 and TRBJ2-1; 10 bases match TRBD2. V gave up 3 bases and J gave up 5 bases; unmatched junction bases: 10. CDR1 and CDR2 (germline): LGHDT, YNNKEL (reference sequence). This CDR3 contains 17 residues. In nucleotides, the CDR3 is TGTGCCAGCAGCCAGGCCTCAACTAGCGGGATACACAATGAGCAGTTCTTC. Protein product: CASSQASTSGIHNEQFF.

This clonotype was observed many times. CDR3 loop: CASRLWGYDGEQFF. CDR3 in DNA: TGTGCCAGCAGACTCTGGGGTTACGACGGTGAGCAGTTCTTC. This chain links TRBV5-4 with TRBJ2-1; D is ambiguous. Germline CDR1 SGHNT, CDR2 YYREEE (reference sequence). CDR3 length equals 14 residues. Trimming left V 5 bases short and J 9 bases short, with 18 bases between.

This clonotype was found many times. This chain connects TRBV29-1 to TRBJ2-1, with 12 bases fitting TRBD2. This CDR3 region has 14 residues. Looked up from germline, CDR1 is SQVTM and CDR2 is ANQGSEA. The V and J ends lost 6 bases and 4 bases, in that order; junction bases with no gene match: 4. CDR3 sequence (DNA): TGCAGCGTGGACGGACTAGCGGGGTACAATGAGCAGTTCTTC. As protein: CSVDGLAGYNEQFF.

In this sample, this clonotype turned up a few times. V is TRBV4-2 and J is TRBJ2-1; the D gene is possibly TRBD2 (5 bases). V lost 0 bases and J 2 bases, leaving 14 bases between the germline ends. Germline V gene sequence: CDR1 LGHNA, CDR2 YNFKEQ. The CDR3 length is 17 residues. The CDR3 DNA sequence: TGTGCCAGCAGCCAAGATCTTTCCAGCGGCACCTACAATGAGCAGTTCTTC. The encoded protein is CASSQDLSSGTYNEQFF.

At least ten counts were recorded for this clonotype. The J gene is TRBJ2-3, the V gene TRBV7-8; the D gene is possibly TRBD1 (5 bases). Germline V gene sequence: CDR1 SGHVS, CDR2 FQNEAQ. CDR3 length equals 15 residues. Between the trimmed V and J ends, which lost 0 bases and 3 bases, there was a span of 10 bases. The CDR3 loop is CASSLAPTVTDTQYF. The CDR3 DNA reads TGTGCCAGCAGCTTAGCCCCGACAGTTACAGATACGCAGTATTTT.

This clonotype was seen more than once but under ten times. The chain employs TRBV18 and TRBJ1-3; D gene ambiguous. The V end was cut by 2 bases, the J end by 3 bases, with 11 bases between. The CDR3 is 15 residues long. The germline V gene has CDR1 KGHSH and CDR2 LQKENI. CDR3 in amino acids: CASSPGRTDGNTIYF. CDR3 DNA: TGTGCCAGCTCACCAGGACGGACGGATGGAAACACCATATATTTT.

This clonotype occurred many times. The genes are TRBV6-5 and TRBJ2-1; D is possibly TRBD1 (5 bases). The germline V and J ends were trimmed by 5 bases and 1 base, with 12 bases remaining between them. In germline, CDR1 is MNHEY, CDR2 SVGAGI. The CDR3 extends over 15 amino acids. This CDR3 reads CASSTSGPSYNEQFF. The CDR3 region has the DNA TGTGCCAGCAGTACCTCAGGGCCTTCCTACAATGAGCAGTTCTTC.

Many counts were recorded for this clonotype. The chain carries TRBV11-2 and TRBJ2-5; unclear D gene. Germline CDR1 SGHAT, CDR2 FQNNGV. V was pared by 1 base and J by 4 bases, with 10 bases between. The CDR3 length is 14 residues. The CDR3 loop reads CASSLVKQSETQYF. The CDR3 DNA sequence: TGTGCCAGCAGCTTAGTTAAGCAGTCAGAGACCCAGTACTTC.

The sample holds many counts of this clonotype. The chain has TRBV20-1 and TRBJ2-3; D is ambiguous. The V and J ends lost 2 bases and 2 bases respectively, with 5 bases between them. The CDR3 covers 12 residues. The V gene's germline CDR1 is DFQATT and CDR2 SNEGSKA (reference sequence). The CDR3 DNA sequence: TGCAGTGCTAGACGCAACACAGATACGCAGTATTTT. Amino acids: CSARRNTDTQYF.

Ten or more counts support this clonotype. The V call is TRBV6-1, the J call TRBJ2-1, with 9 bases that match TRBD2. With 7 bases clipped from V and 5 bases from J, the junction kept 9 bases outside the gene matches. The CDR3 covers 15 residues. Germline-derived CDR1 and CDR2 are MNHNS and SASEGT. CDR3 sequence (DNA): TGTGCCAGCAATCCCAGCGGGAGGAGAGACAATGAGCAGTTCTTC. This gives the protein CASNPSGRRDNEQFF.

The chain employs TRBV5-6 and TRBJ2-1, with 8 bases identical to TRBD2. The CDR3 sequence is 16 residues long. Germline V gene lookup returns CDR1 SGHDT and CDR2 YYEEEE. Germline trimming cut 0 bases from V and 2 bases from J; bases unmatched to any gene: 4. The DNA of the CDR3 is TGTGCCAGCAGCTTGGCAGGGACTAGAACCTACAATGAGCAGTTCTTC. This translates into CASSLAGTRTYNEQFF.